One and the same sample provided the 8 T cell receptor beta chains below, sequenced in a study of T cells in Graves' hyperthyroidism and ophthalmopathy. Amplified regions were TCR beta CDR3 sequences from RNA transcripts. HTBI primers drove first-round RT-PCR of the TCR CDR3. Each CDR3 protein is one row after TCRdb ran MiXCR on the multiplex PCR reads. This sample has about 760,000 distinct CDR3 sequences; approximately 36% occur once, and the top ten carry roughly 30%. The sequenced material came from blood. The receptors stem from a woman aged 40 to 55 with Graves' hyperthyroidism.

The V call is TRBV19, the J call TRBJ2-5, with D tentatively TRBD1 or TRBD2 (5 bases each). The CDR3 extends over 14 amino acids. From germline, CDR1 is LNHDA and CDR2 SQIVND (reference sequence). V lost 3 bases, J lost 5 bases, and 13 bases lay in between. The CDR3 sequence: CASSIAAGTETQYF. In nucleotides, the CDR3 is TGTGCCAGTAGTATCGCGGCAGGGACGGAGACCCAGTACTTC. Looking up the rest from reference TRBV19 and TRBJ2-5 gives the full variable domain: DGGITQSPKYLFRKEGQNVTLSCEQNLNHDAMYWYRQDPGQGLRLIYYSQIVNDFQKGDIAEGYSVSREKKESFPLTVTSAQKNPTAFYLCASSIAAGTETQYFGPGTRLLVL.

The sample holds many counts of this clonotype. The chain is built from TRBV7-6 and TRBJ1-2, with D perhaps TRBD1 (6 bases). V dropped 0 bases and J dropped 4 bases, with 9 bases sitting between them. Germline V gene sequence: CDR1 SGHVS, CDR2 FNYEAQ. CDR3 length: 14 amino acids. The CDR3 here is CASSLAVTGYGYTF. The CDR3 DNA reads TGTGCCAGCAGCTTAGCGGTGACAGGCTATGGCTACACCTTC. Full variable domain (missing parts from reference TRBV7-6 and TRBJ1-2): GAGVSQSPRYKVTKRGQDVALRCDPISGHVSLYWYRQALGQGPEFLTYFNYEAQQDKSGLPNDRFSAERPEGSISTLTIQRTEQRDSAMYRCASSLAVTGYGYTFGSGTRLTVV.

In this sample, this clonotype turned up many times. The V and J genes are TRBV20-1 and TRBJ1-1; D gene ambiguous. Germline V gives CDR1 DFQATT, CDR2 SNEGSKA (reference sequence). V was pared by 8 bases and J by 0 bases, with 13 bases between. There are 13 residues in the CDR3. The CDR3 spells CSPKAEMNTEAFF. The DNA for the CDR3 is TGCAGTCCCAAGGCAGAAATGAACACTGAAGCTTTCTTT.

This clonotype showed up many times. The chain is built from TRBV10-3 and TRBJ1-5, with a possible D match to TRBD1 (5 bases). CDR3 length: 16 amino acids. The ends were cut back, 6 bases at V and 3 bases at J, with 18 bases in the middle. Germline values: CDR1 ENHRY, CDR2 SYGVKD. DNA of the CDR3: TGTGCCATCAGCGCTACAGTAACAGGTAACAATCAGCCCCAGCATTTT. This encodes CAISATVTGNNQPQHF.

This chain joins TRBV29-1 and TRBJ2-7, with no clear D. The germline V and J ends were trimmed by 3 bases and 0 bases, with 9 bases remaining between them. The CDR3 contains 13 residues. Germline assignment: CDR1 SQVTM and CDR2 ANQGSEA. As DNA, the CDR3 is TGCAGCGTTGATCTGAACAACTCCTACGAGCAGTACTTC. It codes for CSVDLNNSYEQYF.

As for this clonotype: The junction and the germline gene differ at one end; a read error may be behind it. J is TRBJ1-2 and V is TRBV7-2; D unresolved. There are 15 residues in the CDR3. CDR1 and CDR2 from the germline V gene are SGHTA and FQGNSA. Here the CDR3 reads CASSPRSSGSHGHTF. The CDR3 bases are TGTGCCAGCAGCCCCAGGAGTTCAGGCTCGCATGGCCACACCTTC.

This clonotype was observed at least ten times. The genes are TRBV9 and TRBJ1-2; D uncertain. V lost 4 bases and J lost 4, with 20 bases in between. The germline gives CDR1 SGDLS, CDR2 YYNGEE. The CDR3 consists of 16 residues. Written as DNA, the CDR3 is TGTGCCAGCAGCCGAGGTCTGATACAGACTATCTATGGCTACACCTTC. This gives the protein CASSRGLIQTIYGYTF.

V is TRBV29-1 and J is TRBJ2-7; 7 bases agree with TRBD1. Germline-derived CDR1 and CDR2 are SQVTM and ANQGSEA. The CDR3 runs to 12 residues. In DNA, the CDR3 is TGCAGTCTAGGACAGGAGGTCTACGAGCAGTACTTC. Protein sequence: CSLGQEVYEQYF.